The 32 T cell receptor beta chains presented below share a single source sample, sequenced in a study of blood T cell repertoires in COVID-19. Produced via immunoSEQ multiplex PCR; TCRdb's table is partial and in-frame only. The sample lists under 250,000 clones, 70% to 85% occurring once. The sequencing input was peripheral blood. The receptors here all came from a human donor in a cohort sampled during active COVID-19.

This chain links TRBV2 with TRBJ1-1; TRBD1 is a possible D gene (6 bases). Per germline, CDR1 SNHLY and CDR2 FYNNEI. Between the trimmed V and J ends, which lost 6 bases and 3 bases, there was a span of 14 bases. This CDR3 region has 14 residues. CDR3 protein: CASSPQGRDTEAFF. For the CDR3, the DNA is TGTGCCAGCAGCCCACAGGGTAGAGACACTGAAGCTTTCTTT.

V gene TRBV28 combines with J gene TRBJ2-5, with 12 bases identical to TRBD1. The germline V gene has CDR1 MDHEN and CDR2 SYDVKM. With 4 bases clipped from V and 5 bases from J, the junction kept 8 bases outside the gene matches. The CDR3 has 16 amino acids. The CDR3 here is CASSSGTGGDWETQYF. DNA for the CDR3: TGTGCCAGCAGTTCCGGGACAGGGGGCGATTGGGAGACCCAGTACTTC.

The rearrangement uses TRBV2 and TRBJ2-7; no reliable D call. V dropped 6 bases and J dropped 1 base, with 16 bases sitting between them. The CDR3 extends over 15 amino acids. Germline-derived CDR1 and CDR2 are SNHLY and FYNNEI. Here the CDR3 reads CASSFVSAESYEQYF. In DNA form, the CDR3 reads TGTGCCAGCAGCTTCGTATCGGCGGAATCCTACGAGCAGTACTTC.

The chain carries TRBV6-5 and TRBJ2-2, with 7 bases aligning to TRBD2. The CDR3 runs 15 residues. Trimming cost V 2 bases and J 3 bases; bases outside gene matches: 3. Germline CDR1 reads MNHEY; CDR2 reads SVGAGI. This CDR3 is CASSYLAEYTGELFF. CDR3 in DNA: TGTGCCAGCAGTTACCTAGCGGAGTACACCGGGGAGCTGTTTTTT.

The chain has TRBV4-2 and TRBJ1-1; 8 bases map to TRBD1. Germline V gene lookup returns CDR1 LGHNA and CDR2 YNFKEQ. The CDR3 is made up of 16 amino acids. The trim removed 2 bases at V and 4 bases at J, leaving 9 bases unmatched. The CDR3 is CASSQRRTGMGTEAFF. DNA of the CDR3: TGTGCCAGCAGCCAACGACGGACAGGGATGGGCACTGAAGCTTTCTTT.

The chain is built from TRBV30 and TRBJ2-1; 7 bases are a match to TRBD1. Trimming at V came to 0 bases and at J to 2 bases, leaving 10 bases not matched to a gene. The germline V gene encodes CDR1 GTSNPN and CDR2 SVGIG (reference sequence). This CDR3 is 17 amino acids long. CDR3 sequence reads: CAWSVLRQGSPYNEQFF. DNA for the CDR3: TGTGCCTGGAGTGTACTTAGACAGGGTAGCCCCTACAATGAGCAGTTCTTC.

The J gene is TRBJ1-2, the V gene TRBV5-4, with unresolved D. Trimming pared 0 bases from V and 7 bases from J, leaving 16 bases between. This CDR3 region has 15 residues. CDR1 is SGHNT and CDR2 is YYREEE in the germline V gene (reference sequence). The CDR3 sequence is CASSLVHSGGGGYTF. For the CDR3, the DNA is TGTGCCAGCAGCTTGGTGCATTCGGGAGGAGGTGGCTACACCTTC.

This CDR3 is CASSAIQGGGSPLHF. The CDR3, as DNA: TGTGCCAGCAGCGCAATACAGGGTGGCGGCTCACCCCTCCACTTT. The chain employs TRBV5-4 and TRBJ1-6; D perhaps matches TRBD1 (6 bases). This CDR3 contains 15 residues. Germline loops: CDR1 SGHNT, CDR2 YYREEE (reference sequence). V was clipped by 4 bases and J by 10 bases, with 18 bases between them.

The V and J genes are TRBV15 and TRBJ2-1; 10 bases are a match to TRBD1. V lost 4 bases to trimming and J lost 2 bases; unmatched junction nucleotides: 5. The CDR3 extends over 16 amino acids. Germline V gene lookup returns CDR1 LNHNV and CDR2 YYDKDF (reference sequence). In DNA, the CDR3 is TGTGCCACCAGCAAAGGGACAGGGGCGGCCTACAATGAGCAGTTCTTC. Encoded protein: CATSKGTGAAYNEQFF.

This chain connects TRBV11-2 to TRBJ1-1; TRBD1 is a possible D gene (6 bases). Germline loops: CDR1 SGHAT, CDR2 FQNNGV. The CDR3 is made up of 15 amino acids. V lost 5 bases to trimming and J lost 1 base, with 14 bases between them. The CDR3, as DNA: TGTGCCAGCAGCCCCGTTACGGGACAGAACACTGAAGCTTTCTTT. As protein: CASSPVTGQNTEAFF.

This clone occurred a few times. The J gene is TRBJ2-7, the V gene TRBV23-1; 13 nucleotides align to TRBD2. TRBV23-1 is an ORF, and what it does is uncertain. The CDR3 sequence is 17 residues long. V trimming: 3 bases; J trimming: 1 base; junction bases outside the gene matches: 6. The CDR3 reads CASSHCGTSGASYEQYF. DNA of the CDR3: TGCGCCAGCAGTCATTGCGGGACTAGCGGGGCATCCTACGAGCAGTACTTC.

This chain's CDR3 is CASYPGQQSYNEQFF. The CDR3 nucleotides read TGTGCCAGCTACCCGGGACAACAATCCTACAATGAGCAGTTCTTC. The chain has TRBV18 and TRBJ2-1; D is possibly TRBD1 (6 bases). V lost 7 bases and J 1 base, leaving 14 bases between the germline ends. Per germline, CDR1 KGHSH and CDR2 LQKENI. The CDR3 runs to 15 residues. Full variable domain (outside the CDR3, taken from reference TRBV18 and TRBJ2-1): NAGVMQNPRHLVRRRGQEARLRCSPMKGHSHVYWYRQLPEEGLKFMVYLQKENIIDESGMPKERFSAEFPKEGPSILRIQQVVRGDSAAYFCASYPGQQSYNEQFFGPGTRLTVL.

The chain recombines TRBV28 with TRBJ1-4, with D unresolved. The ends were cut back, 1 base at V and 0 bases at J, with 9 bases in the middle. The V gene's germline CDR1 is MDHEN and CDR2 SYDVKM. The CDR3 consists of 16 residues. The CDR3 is CASSLLDTATNEKLFF. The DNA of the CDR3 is TGTGCCAGCAGTTTATTAGATACGGCAACTAATGAAAAACTGTTTTTT.

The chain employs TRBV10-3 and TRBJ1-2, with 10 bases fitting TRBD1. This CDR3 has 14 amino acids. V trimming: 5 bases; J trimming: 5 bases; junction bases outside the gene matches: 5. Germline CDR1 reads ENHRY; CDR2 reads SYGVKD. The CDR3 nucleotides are TGTGCCATCAGTCCCGGGACAGGGGAGTATGGCTACACCTTC. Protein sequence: CAISPGTGEYGYTF.

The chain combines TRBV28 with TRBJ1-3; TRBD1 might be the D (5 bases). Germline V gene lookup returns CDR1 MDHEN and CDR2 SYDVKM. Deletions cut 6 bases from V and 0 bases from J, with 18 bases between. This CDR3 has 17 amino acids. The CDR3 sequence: CASRIRLTASSGNTIYF. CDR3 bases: TGTGCCAGCAGGATTCGATTGACAGCGAGCTCTGGAAACACCATATATTTT.

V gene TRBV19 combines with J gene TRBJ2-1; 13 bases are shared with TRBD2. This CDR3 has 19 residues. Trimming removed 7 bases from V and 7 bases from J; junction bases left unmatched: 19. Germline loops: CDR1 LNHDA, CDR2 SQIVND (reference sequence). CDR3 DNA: TGTGCCAGTACCAAGGAATCGCCGGGACTAGCGGGAAGGTATAATGAGCAGTTCTTC. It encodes CASTKESPGLAGRYNEQFF. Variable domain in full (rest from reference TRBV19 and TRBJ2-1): DGGITQSPKYLFRKEGQNVTLSCEQNLNHDAMYWYRQDPGQGLRLIYYSQIVNDFQKGDIAEGYSVSREKKESFPLTVTSAQKNPTAFYLCASTKESPGLAGRYNEQFFGPGTRLTVL.

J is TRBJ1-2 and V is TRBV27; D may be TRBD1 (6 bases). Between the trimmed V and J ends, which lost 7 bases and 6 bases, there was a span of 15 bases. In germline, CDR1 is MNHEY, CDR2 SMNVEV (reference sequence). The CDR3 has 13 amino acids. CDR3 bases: TGTGCCAGCAATAACAGGGTAACCGATGGCTACACCTTC. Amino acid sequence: CASNNRVTDGYTF.

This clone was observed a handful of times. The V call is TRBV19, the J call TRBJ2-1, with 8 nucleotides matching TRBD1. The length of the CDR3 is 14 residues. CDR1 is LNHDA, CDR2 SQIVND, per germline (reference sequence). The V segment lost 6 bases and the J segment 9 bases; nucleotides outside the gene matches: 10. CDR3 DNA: TGTGCCAGTAGAAGGCAGGGGGCCTTCGCTGAGCAGTTCTTC. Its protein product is CASRRQGAFAEQFF.

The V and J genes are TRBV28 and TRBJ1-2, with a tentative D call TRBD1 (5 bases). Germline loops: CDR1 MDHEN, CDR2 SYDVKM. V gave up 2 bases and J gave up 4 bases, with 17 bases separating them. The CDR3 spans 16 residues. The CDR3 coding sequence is TGTGCCAGCAGTTTAAGCCACCCCAGGGTAGGCTATGGCTACACCTTC. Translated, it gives CASSLSHPRVGYGYTF.

Here the CDR3 DNA reads TGTGCCAGCAGCTCCAGGACAGGGTGGAAGGGGGAGACCCAGTACTTC. Translation: CASSSRTGWKGETQYF. The V call is TRBV11-1, the J call TRBJ2-5, with 8 nucleotides matching TRBD1. The CDR3 length is 16 residues. CDR1 SGHAT and CDR2 FQDESV come from the germline V gene (reference sequence). V trimming: 4 bases; J trimming: 5 bases; junction bases outside the gene matches: 12. The full variable domain, rest sourced from reference TRBV11-1 and TRBJ2-5, is EAEVAQSPRYKITEKSQAVAFWCDPISGHATLYWYRQILGQGPELLVQFQDESVVDDSQLPKDRFSAERLKGVDSTLKIQPAELGDSAMYLCASSSRTGWKGETQYFGPGTRLLVL.

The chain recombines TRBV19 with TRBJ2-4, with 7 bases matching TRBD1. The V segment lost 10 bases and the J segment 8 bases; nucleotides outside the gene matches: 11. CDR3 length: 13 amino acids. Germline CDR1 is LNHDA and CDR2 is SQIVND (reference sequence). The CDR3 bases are TGTGCCACCCGAGGGGGCATCGCGGACATTCAGTACTTC. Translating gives CATRGGIADIQYF.

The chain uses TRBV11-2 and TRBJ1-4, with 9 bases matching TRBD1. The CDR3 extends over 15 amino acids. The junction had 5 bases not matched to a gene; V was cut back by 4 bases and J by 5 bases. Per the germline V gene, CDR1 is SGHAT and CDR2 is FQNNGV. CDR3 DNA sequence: TGTGCCAGCAGCTCATACAGGGGGCAGAATGAAAAACTGTTTTTT. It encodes CASSSYRGQNEKLFF.

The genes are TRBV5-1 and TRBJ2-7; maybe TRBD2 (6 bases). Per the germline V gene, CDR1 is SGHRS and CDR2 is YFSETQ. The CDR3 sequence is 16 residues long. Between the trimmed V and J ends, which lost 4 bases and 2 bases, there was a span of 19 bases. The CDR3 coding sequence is TGCGCCAGCAGCAGATCCTCTTCGGGGGACCCCTACGAGCAGTACTTC. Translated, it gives CASSRSSSGDPYEQYF.

Here the CDR3 reads CAPPLRGSYEQYF. As DNA, the CDR3 is TGTGCCCCCCCCCTGAGAGGGTCCTACGAGCAGTACTTC. The chain carries TRBV7-6 and TRBJ2-7; the D gene is possibly TRBD2 (5 bases). Germline V gene lookup returns CDR1 SGHVS and CDR2 FNYEAQ. V dropped 11 bases and J dropped 1 base, with 15 bases sitting between them. This CDR3 comprises 13 residues.

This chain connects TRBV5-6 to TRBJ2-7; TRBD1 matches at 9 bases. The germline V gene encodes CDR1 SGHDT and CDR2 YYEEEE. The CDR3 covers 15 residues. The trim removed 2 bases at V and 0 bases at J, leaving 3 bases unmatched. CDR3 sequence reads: CASSFPTGGSYEQYF. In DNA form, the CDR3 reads TGTGCCAGCAGCTTCCCGACAGGGGGCTCCTACGAGCAGTACTTC.

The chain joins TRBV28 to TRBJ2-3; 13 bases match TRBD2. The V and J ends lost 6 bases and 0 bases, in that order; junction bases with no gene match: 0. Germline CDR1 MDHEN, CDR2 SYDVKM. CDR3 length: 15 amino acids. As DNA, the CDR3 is TGTGCCAGCAGGACTAGCGGGAGGAGCACAGATACGCAGTATTTT. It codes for CASRTSGRSTDTQYF.

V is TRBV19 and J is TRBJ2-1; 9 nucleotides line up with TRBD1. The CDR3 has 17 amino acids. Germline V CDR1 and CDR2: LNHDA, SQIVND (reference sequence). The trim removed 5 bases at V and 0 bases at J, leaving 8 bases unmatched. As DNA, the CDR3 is TGTGCCAGTAGTCCCAGGACAGGGGAAGGCTCCTACAATGAGCAGTTCTTC. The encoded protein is CASSPRTGEGSYNEQFF.

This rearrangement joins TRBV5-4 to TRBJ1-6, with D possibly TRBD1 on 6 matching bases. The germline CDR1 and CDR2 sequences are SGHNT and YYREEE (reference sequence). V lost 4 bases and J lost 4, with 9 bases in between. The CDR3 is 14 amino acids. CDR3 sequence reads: CASSNRVYNSPLHF. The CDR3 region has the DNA TGTGCCAGCAGCAACAGGGTTTATAATTCACCCCTCCACTTT.

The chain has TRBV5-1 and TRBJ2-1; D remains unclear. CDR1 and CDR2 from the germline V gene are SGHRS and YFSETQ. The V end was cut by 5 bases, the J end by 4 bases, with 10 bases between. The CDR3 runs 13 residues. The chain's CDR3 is CASRAPPYNEQFF. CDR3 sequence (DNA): TGCGCCAGCAGGGCCCCACCTTACAATGAGCAGTTCTTC.

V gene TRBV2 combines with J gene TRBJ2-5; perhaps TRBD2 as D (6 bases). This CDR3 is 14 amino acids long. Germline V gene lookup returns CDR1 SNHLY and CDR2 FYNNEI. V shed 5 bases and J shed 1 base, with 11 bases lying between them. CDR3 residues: CASSLSGPQETQYF. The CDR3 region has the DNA TGTGCCAGCAGTCTAAGCGGGCCCCAAGAGACCCAGTACTTC.

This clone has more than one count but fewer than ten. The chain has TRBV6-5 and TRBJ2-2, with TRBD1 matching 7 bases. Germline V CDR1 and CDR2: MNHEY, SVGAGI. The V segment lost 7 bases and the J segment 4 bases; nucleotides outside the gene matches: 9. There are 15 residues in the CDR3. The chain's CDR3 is CASKSETGFTGELFF. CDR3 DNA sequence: TGTGCCAGCAAGAGCGAGACAGGGTTCACCGGGGAGCTGTTTTTT.

Here the CDR3 reads CASSVANSYEQYF. The CDR3 DNA reads TGTGCCAGCAGTGTGGCCAACTCCTACGAGCAGTACTTC. The chain uses TRBV2 and TRBJ2-7; D ambiguous. Deletions cut 4 bases from V and 0 bases from J, with 7 bases between. This CDR3 is built from 13 residues. Germline CDR1 is SNHLY and CDR2 is FYNNEI.